The 4 T cell receptor beta chains given below trace back to one sample, sequenced in a study of CD8 T cells in Susac syndrome. When the RNA was reverse transcribed, random hexamers were used with an input of roughly 0.45 to 1 ug. TCRdb re-derived calls from the immunoSEQ multiplex PCR reads in MiXCR, one entry per CDR3 protein. The sample comprises tens of thousands of distinct CDR3 sequences, over 75% of which are singletons, and about 0.52% rests with the top ten. The specimen was CD8+ T cells from PBMCs. These receptors came from a human donor with multiple sclerosis.

The V gene is TRBV4-3, the J gene TRBJ2-1, with 10 positions matching TRBD2. The CDR3 consists of 15 residues. Germline CDR1 and CDR2: LGHNA and YSLEER. V lost 4 bases to trimming and J lost 7 bases; unmatched junction nucleotides: 7. CDR3 sequence reads: CASSPMGLASNEQFF. The CDR3 nucleotides are TGCGCCAGCAGCCCCATGGGACTAGCGTCAAATGAGCAGTTCTTC.

This chain connects TRBV2 to TRBJ2-3; 7 bases align to TRBD1. The CDR3 is 15 amino acids. V dropped 5 bases and J dropped 3; count of bases not matched to a gene: 8. CDR1 SNHLY and CDR2 FYNNEI come from the germline V gene. The CDR3 DNA follows: TGTGCCAGCAGTAATACAGGGGAAAGGACAGATACGCAGTATTTT. This codes for CASSNTGERTDTQYF.

The chain uses TRBV27 and TRBJ2-7; D remains ambiguous. The V end was cut by 4 bases, the J end by 2 bases, with 6 bases between. CDR3 length: 12 amino acids. Germline V CDR1 and CDR2: MNHEY, SMNVEV (reference sequence). The CDR3 DNA follows: TGTGCCAGCAGTTCGGGCCCCTACGAGCAGTACTTC. It encodes CASSSGPYEQYF.

V usage is TRBV12-3 or TRBV12-4 and J usage is TRBJ1-5; tentatively, D is TRBD1 (6 bases). The CDR3 has 16 amino acids. The V end lost 1 base, the J end lost 2 bases, and 12 bases lay between the germline ends. This CDR3 reads CASSLGLGGGNQPQHF. DNA of the CDR3: TGTGCCAGCAGTTTAGGGCTCGGGGGCGGCAATCAGCCCCAGCATTTT.